This TCR beta chain originates from a study of cytomegalovirus exposure and HLA in healthy donors. Libraries were prepared by immunoSEQ multiplex PCR; TCRdb keeps only in-frame clonotypes and omits some of them. The sample lists some 60,000 clones, roughly 96% occurring once. The count of this clone is one. The CDR3 has 15 residues. The germline V gene encodes CDR1 SGHTS and CDR2 YDEGEE. The V gene lost 1 base and the J gene lost 0 bases, with 10 bases spanning the gap. The sequence was collected from a man younger than 35 in good health and CMV-seronegative. The sample comprised PBMCs. The gene calls are TRBV5-8 and TRBJ2-5, with a tentative D call TRBD1 (5 bases). The CDR3 loop is CASSLNPGNQETQYF. In DNA form, the CDR3 reads TGTGCCAGCAGCTTGAACCCAGGGAACCAAGAGACCCAGTACTTC.